The clone carrying this T cell receptor beta chain was counted a few times. As yet, its antigen is unknown. The data were taken from a study of Graves' ophthalmopathy and Graves' hyperthyroidism. Study results and limitations: Forecasting of ophthalmopathy progression by the model achieved 60% to 71% sensitivity and 72.22% specificity.

Amplification targeted the TCR beta CDR3 regions, with RNA transcripts as the source material. First-round RT-PCR with HTBI primers preceded a second-round multiplex PCR. TCRdb redid the calling of the multiplex PCR reads with MiXCR, one entry per CDR3 protein. Of 600,000 to 950,000 distinct CDR3 sequences in the sample, around 40% were seen once. In germline, CDR1 is SGDLS, CDR2 YYNGEE. The CDR3 is made up of 16 amino acids. V was pared by 3 bases and J by 0 bases, with 4 bases of the junction left unmatched. The chain couples TRBV9 to TRBJ1-2, with TRBD1 matching over 11 bases. Sequencing was performed on peripheral blood. This sequence was found in an adult man with Graves' ophthalmopathy. The CDR3 region has the DNA TGTGCCAGCAGCGGACGGGACAGGGGGGCTAACTATGGCTACACCTTC. Encoded protein: CASSGRDRGANYGYTF.